Presented here are 17 T cell receptor beta chains from one specimen sequenced in a study of blood T cell repertoires in COVID-19. The data were produced by immunoSEQ multiplex PCR, yet TCRdb's version contains in-frame clones alone and is incomplete. The profile shows over 150,000 clones, roughly 83% of them singletons. What was sequenced was peripheral blood. The receptors were gathered from an older woman with acute or convalescent COVID-19.

This chain joins TRBV18 and TRBJ2-7; maybe TRBD2 (5 bases). This CDR3 contains 14 residues. Trimming took off 0 bases at V and 0 bases at J, with 6 bases between the two ends. CDR1 is KGHSH, CDR2 LQKENI, per germline. The CDR3 nucleotides read TGTGCCAGCTCACCACCAGGGAGCTCCTACGAGCAGTACTTC. Its protein is CASSPPGSSYEQYF.

This chain joins TRBV4-2 and TRBJ2-2; D perhaps matches TRBD1 (6 bases). Germline V gives CDR1 LGHNA, CDR2 YNFKEQ. The germline V and J ends were trimmed by 1 base and 7 bases, with 13 bases remaining between them. This CDR3 contains 15 residues. The DNA for the CDR3 is TGTGCCAGCAGCCAAGTGAAGGCAGGGGTCGGGGAGCTGTTTTTT. It translates to CASSQVKAGVGELFF.

This clone was seen only once. This rearrangement joins TRBV5-6 to TRBJ2-1; 11 nucleotides line up with TRBD1. CDR3 length: 17 amino acids. V lost 0 bases and J lost 3; bases outside the gene matches: 5. Germline CDR1 SGHDT, CDR2 YYEEEE. CDR3 protein: CASSLGPGTGGYNEQFF. In nucleotides, the CDR3 is TGTGCCAGCAGCTTGGGGCCCGGGACAGGGGGCTACAATGAGCAGTTCTTC.

This sequence joins TRBV4-1 and TRBJ2-1, with a possible D match to TRBD1 (6 bases). Germline CDR1 and CDR2: MGHRA and YSYEKL. The CDR3 extends over 16 amino acids. V lost 0 bases and J lost 2, with 11 bases in between. The CDR3 loop reads CASSQDKRTAYNEQFF. CDR3 bases: TGCGCCAGCAGCCAAGATAAGCGGACAGCCTACAATGAGCAGTTCTTC.

This clone appeared a single time. The V call is TRBV18, the J call TRBJ2-7, with D possibly being TRBD1 (5 bases). CDR1 is KGHSH and CDR2 is LQKENI in the germline V gene. V was cut by 2 bases and J by 4 bases, with 9 bases left in between. The CDR3 is made up of 13 amino acids. The CDR3 loop is CASSPAAGYEQYF. CDR3 sequence (DNA): TGTGCCAGCTCACCAGCGGCAGGGTACGAGCAGTACTTC. The complete variable domain, with remaining parts taken from reference TRBV18 and TRBJ2-7, reads NAGVMQNPRHLVRRRGQEARLRCSPMKGHSHVYWYRQLPEEGLKFMVYLQKENIIDESGMPKERFSAEFPKEGPSILRIQQVVRGDSAAYFCASSPAAGYEQYFGPGTRLTVT.

V is TRBV9 and J is TRBJ2-6; tentative D call: TRBD2 (6 bases). This CDR3 is built from 16 residues. Germline V gives CDR1 SGDLS, CDR2 YYNGEE. The germline V and J ends were trimmed by 2 bases and 0 bases, with 9 bases remaining between them. CDR3: CASSVWRDSGANVLTF. In DNA form, the CDR3 reads TGTGCCAGCAGCGTGTGGAGGGACTCTGGGGCCAACGTCCTGACTTTC.

The CDR3 spells CASSLGPGELFF. CDR3 nucleotides: TGTGCCAGCAGCTTAGGGCCCGGGGAGCTGTTTTTT. V and J are TRBV7-3 and TRBJ2-2; D remains unclear. Trimming left V 2 bases short and J 6 bases short, with 4 bases between. CDR3 length equals 12 residues. The germline V gene encodes CDR1 SGHTA and CDR2 FQGTGA.

The chain employs TRBV19 and TRBJ1-2; TRBD1 matches at 7 bases. J gave up 7 bases and V 8 bases, and 22 bases lay outside the gene matches. The germline V gene has CDR1 LNHDA and CDR2 SQIVND (reference sequence). This CDR3 is 17 amino acids long. DNA for the CDR3: TGTGCCAGTGAAAGAGACAGGGCTTCCACGGCATCTGGTGGCTACACCTTC. Its protein is CASERDRASTASGGYTF.

This clone came up once. The V gene is TRBV5-1, the J gene TRBJ1-1; TRBD1 agrees at 11 bases. This CDR3 comprises 17 residues. Germline CDR1 SGHRS, CDR2 YFSETQ. V gave up 6 bases and J gave up 4 bases; unmatched junction bases: 14. In DNA, the CDR3 is TGCGCCAGCAAGCCGGACAGGGGGCTAGTGAGGATCACTGAAGCTTTCTTT. This encodes CASKPDRGLVRITEAFF.

The rearrangement uses TRBV21-1 and TRBJ1-3; the table assigns TRBD1, which was not confirmed against the DNA. TRBV21-1 is listed as a pseudogene. CDR3 length equals 16 residues. The CDR3 spells CASSNITGSSGNTIYF. CDR3 nucleotide sequence: TGTGCCAGCAGCAATATAACAGGGAGCTCTGGAAACACCATATATTTT.

This clone has a handful of counts. The chain is built from TRBV5-6 and TRBJ1-4, with 7 bases aligning to TRBD1. Germline V lookup: CDR1 SGHDT, CDR2 YYEEEE. This CDR3 has 15 residues. Trimming took 1 base from V and 8 from J; bases not matched to a gene: 8. The DNA for the CDR3 is TGTGCCAGCAGCTTGCGGAGGCTAGGGGGCGAAAAACTGTTTTTT. It specifies CASSLRRLGGEKLFF.

This chain connects TRBV7-2 to TRBJ2-5; D gene unclear. The CDR3 is 11 amino acids. V was cut by 5 bases and J by 7 bases, with 8 bases left in between. Germline V gene data show CDR1 as SGHTA and CDR2 as FQGNSA. The CDR3 sequence: CASSPTATQYF. CDR3 nucleotide sequence: TGTGCCAGCAGCCCAACTGCGACCCAGTACTTC.

The V call is TRBV7-2, the J call TRBJ2-5; possible D gene TRBD2, 6 bases. The CDR3 loop spans 14 amino acids. Trimming stripped 1 base from V and 3 bases from J, with 9 bases between. Germline-derived CDR1 and CDR2 are SGHTA and FQGNSA. In DNA form, the CDR3 reads TGTGCCAGCAGCTTAGACGCGGGAAAAGAGACCCAGTACTTC. Translation: CASSLDAGKETQYF.

The chain recombines TRBV19 with TRBJ1-4; 7 bases line up with TRBD1. Germline values: CDR1 LNHDA, CDR2 SQIVND (reference sequence). The CDR3 runs to 17 residues. The junction had 8 bases not matched to a gene; V was cut back by 4 bases and J by 0 bases. The CDR3 loop is CASSRQGPTATNEKLFF. CDR3 sequence (DNA): TGTGCCAGTAGTAGACAGGGACCTACTGCAACTAATGAAAAACTGTTTTTT.

This chain links TRBV28 with TRBJ2-6, with a weak D call TRBD2 (5 bases). CDR1 MDHEN and CDR2 SYDVKM come from the germline V gene. The V gene lost 3 bases and the J gene lost 0 bases, with 12 bases spanning the gap. The length of the CDR3 is 17 residues. CDR3 protein: CASSLDTSLSGANVLTF. DNA of the CDR3: TGTGCCAGCAGTTTGGATACTAGTCTCTCTGGGGCCAACGTCCTGACTTTC.

The rearrangement links TRBV5-4 to TRBJ1-2, with D perhaps TRBD1 (6 bases). V lost 4 bases to trimming and J lost 6 bases, with 25 bases between them. The CDR3 sequence is 17 residues long. Germline assignment: CDR1 SGHNT and CDR2 YYREEE (reference sequence). The CDR3 sequence is CASSSPPGGGATHGYTF. The DNA for the CDR3 is TGTGCCAGCAGCAGCCCCCCCGGTGGGGGGGCCACCCATGGCTACACCTTC.

The CDR3 region is CASSYSTPPNTEAFF. CDR3 bases: TGTGCCAGCAGTTACTCGACTCCGCCGAACACTGAAGCTTTCTTT. V usage is TRBV6-2 or TRBV6-3 and J usage is TRBJ1-1; D is unclear. Per the germline V gene, CDR1 is MNHEY and CDR2 is SVGEGT. The CDR3 covers 15 residues. The V end was cut by 0 bases, the J end by 1 base, with 9 bases between.